This TCR beta chain came from a study of blood T cell repertoires in COVID-19. The wider study: Sources were T cells, B-cell-depleted T cells, or PBMCs; the material itself was cDNA or gDNA.

The data were produced by immunoSEQ multiplex PCR, yet TCRdb's version contains in-frame clones alone and is incomplete. The data show 250,000 to 300,000 clones, around 90% seen once. CDR3 length equals 15 residues. Germline loops: CDR1 SGHTA, CDR2 FQGNSA. V lost 5 bases, J lost 4 bases, and 8 bases stayed unmatched. The sample was peripheral blood. The receptor was derived from a woman between 45 and 65 years old who had recovered from COVID-19. V and J are TRBV7-2 and TRBJ1-5; 7 bases fit TRBD1. The CDR3 region is CASSQHRGRNQPQHF. The CDR3 nucleotides read TGTGCCAGCAGCCAACACAGGGGACGGAATCAGCCCCAGCATTTT.